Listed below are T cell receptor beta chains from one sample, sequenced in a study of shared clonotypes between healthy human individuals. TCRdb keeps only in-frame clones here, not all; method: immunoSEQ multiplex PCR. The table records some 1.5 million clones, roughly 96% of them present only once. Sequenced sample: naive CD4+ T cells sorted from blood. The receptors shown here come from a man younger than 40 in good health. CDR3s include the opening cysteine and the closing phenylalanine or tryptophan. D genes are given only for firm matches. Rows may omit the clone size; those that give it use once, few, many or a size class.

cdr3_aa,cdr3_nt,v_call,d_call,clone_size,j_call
CASSERKSSGANVLTF,TGTGCCAGCAGTGAAAGGAAGAGTTCCGGGGCCAACGTCCTGACTTTC,TRBV6-1,.,.,TRBJ2-6
CASSSIIRLPSGANVLTF,TGTGCCAGCAGCTCCATTATACGACTCCCCTCTGGGGCCAACGTCCTGACTTTC,TRBV11-2,.,.,TRBJ2-6
CASSSPGEQYF,TGTGCCAGCAGCTCACCAGGGGAGCAGTACTTC,TRBV6-5,.,.,TRBJ2-7
CASSALRTGLMTQGTEAFF,TGTGCCAGCAGCGCCTTAAGGACAGGGCTAATGACTCAGGGTACTGAAGCTTTCTTT,TRBV9,TRBD1,.,TRBJ1-1
CASSPLIQPQHF,TGTGCCAGCAGTCCGTTAATTCAGCCCCAGCATTTT,TRBV28,.,.,TRBJ1-5
CASSLERAYNEQFF,TGTGCCAGCAGCTTAGAACGTGCCTACAATGAGCAGTTCTTC,TRBV11-2,.,.,TRBJ2-1
CASSLAVGSHEQYF,TGTGCCAGCAGCTTAGCGGTAGGGTCCCACGAGCAGTACTTC,TRBV7-9,.,.,TRBJ2-7
CASRGGTANTGELFF,TGTGCCAGCAGAGGGGGCACAGCGAACACCGGGGAGCTGTTTTTT,TRBV2,TRBD1,.,TRBJ2-2
CASSLTPSTDTQYF,TGTGCCAGCAGCTTGACTCCAAGCACAGATACGCAGTATTTT,TRBV5-6,.,once,TRBJ2-3
CASSQRQGIFHEQYF,TGTGCCAGCAGCCAAAGACAGGGGATTTTCCACGAGCAGTACTTC,TRBV14,TRBD1,.,TRBJ2-7
CASSPREIPDYNEQFF,TGTGCCAGCAGCCCACGGGAAATACCCGACTACAATGAGCAGTTCTTC,TRBV11-2,.,.,TRBJ2-1
CASSLTGNPKGTQYF,TGTGCCAGCAGCTTGACCGGAAATCCTAAGGGTACGCAGTATTTT,TRBV11-2,.,.,TRBJ2-3
CASSLTGEGKTQYF,TGTGCCAGCAGTCTGACAGGGGAGGGGAAGACCCAGTACTTC,TRBV25-1,.,.,TRBJ2-5
CATAGDNYNEQFF,TGTGCCACAGCGGGGGACAACTACAATGAGCAGTTCTTC,TRBV28,TRBD2,once,TRBJ2-1
CASSQAGEQFF,TGTGCCAGCAGCCAAGCAGGTGAGCAGTTCTTC,TRBV14,.,.,TRBJ2-1
CASSRGTGNTEAFF,TGCGCCAGCAGCAGGGGTACAGGGAACACTGAAGCTTTCTTT,TRBV5-1,.,.,TRBJ1-1
CASRAEGRGDTQYF,TGTGCCAGCAGGGCGGAGGGCCGTGGAGATACGCAGTATTTT,TRBV28,.,.,TRBJ2-3
CSVEQGLYRQYF,TGCAGCGTTGAACAGGGACTTTATAGGCAGTATTTT,TRBV29-1,.,.,TRBJ2-3
CASSFWPSAFEQFF,TGTGCCAGCAGCTTCTGGCCTAGCGCTTTCGAGCAGTTCTTC,TRBV5-6,.,once,TRBJ2-1
CASRVKAAYEQYF,TGTGCCAGCAGGGTTAAGGCGGCCTACGAGCAGTACTTC,TRBV6-5,.,.,TRBJ2-7
CASSPSPGTGGESTDTQYF,TGTGCCAGCTCACCCAGTCCCGGGACAGGGGGCGAAAGCACAGATACGCAGTATTTT,TRBV18,TRBD1,.,TRBJ2-3
CASSIDWEDTQYF,TGTGCCAGTAGTATAGATTGGGAAGATACGCAGTATTTT,TRBV19,.,.,TRBJ2-3
CASSSQDRVGTEAFF,TGTGCCAGCAGCTCCCAGGACAGGGTGGGCACTGAAGCTTTCTTT,TRBV11-2,TRBD1,.,TRBJ1-1
CASNQGTGELFF,TGTGCCAGCAACCAGGGGACCGGGGAGCTGTTTTTT,TRBV7-3,.,few,TRBJ2-2
CASSLTFFGHSTDTQYF,TGTGCCAGCAGCTTAACGTTCTTCGGACATAGCACAGATACGCAGTATTTT,TRBV7-3,.,.,TRBJ2-3
CASSWGVGGRGNEQFF,TGTGCCAGCAGCTGGGGGGTTGGCGGGAGGGGAAATGAGCAGTTCTTC,TRBV11-2,TRBD2,.,TRBJ2-1
CASNGQGSYEQYF,TGTGCCAGCAATGGACAGGGATCCTACGAGCAGTACTTC,TRBV6-1,TRBD1,.,TRBJ2-7
CASSLYDDRDTQYF,TGCGCCAGCAGCTTGTATGACGATCGAGATACGCAGTATTTT,TRBV5-1,.,.,TRBJ2-3
CASSGADTQYF,TGCGCCAGCAGCGGGGCAGATACGCAGTATTTT,TRBV5-1,.,.,TRBJ2-3
CASSEKGTGGRTEAFF,TGTGCCAGCAGTGAAAAGGGGACAGGGGGCCGGACTGAAGCTTTCTTT,TRBV6-1,TRBD1,.,TRBJ1-1
CASSQQLAGVGEQYF,TGTGCCAGCAGCCAACAACTAGCGGGAGTCGGTGAGCAGTACTTC,TRBV14,TRBD2,.,TRBJ2-7
CASYSGKPYEQYF,TGTGCCAGCTACAGCGGGAAGCCGTACGAGCAGTACTTC,TRBV28,TRBD2,.,TRBJ2-7
CASSLDAGFREAFF,TGTGCCAGCAGCTTGGATGCGGGTTTCAGAGAAGCTTTCTTT,TRBV5-5,.,.,TRBJ1-1
CASSSFSTSGSDLGGFF,TGTGCCAGCAGCTCTTTCTCGACTAGCGGGAGTGACCTGGGTGGGTTCTTC,TRBV7-9,TRBD2,.,TRBJ2-1
CASSLEVYQETQYF,TGTGCCAGCAGCTTAGAGGTTTACCAAGAGACCCAGTACTTC,TRBV11-2,.,.,TRBJ2-5
CASSLVDSNYGYTF,TGTGCCAGCAGCTTAGTCGACAGTAACTATGGCTACACCTTC,TRBV7-6,.,.,TRBJ1-2
CASSMGTPNTEAFF,TGTGCCAGTAGTATGGGGACCCCGAACACTGAAGCTTTCTTT,TRBV19,.,.,TRBJ1-1
CAWRWRGDTEAFF,TGTGCCTGGAGATGGCGGGGGGACACTGAAGCTTTCTTT,TRBV30,.,.,TRBJ1-1
CASSLAQQRGGTDTQYF,TGCGCCAGCAGCTTGGCTCAGCAGCGGGGGGGCACAGATACGCAGTATTTT,TRBV5-1,TRBD2,.,TRBJ2-3
CASSLGKETQYF,TGCGCCAGCAGCTTAGGGAAAGAGACCCAGTACTTC,TRBV5-1,.,.,TRBJ2-5
CASSLALGDQGEAFF,TGCGCCAGCAGCTTGGCCCTCGGGGACCAGGGTGAAGCTTTCTTT,TRBV5-1,.,once,TRBJ1-1
CAISGGEYEQYF,TGTGCCATCAGTGGGGGTGAGTACGAGCAGTACTTC,TRBV10-3,.,once,TRBJ2-7
CASSIGSADTQYF,TGTGCCAGTAGTATCGGTAGTGCGGATACGCAGTATTTT,TRBV19,.,.,TRBJ2-3
CASSPGHPGGELFF,TGTGCCAGTAGTCCTGGCCACCCTGGCGGGGAGCTGTTTTTT,TRBV19,.,.,TRBJ2-2